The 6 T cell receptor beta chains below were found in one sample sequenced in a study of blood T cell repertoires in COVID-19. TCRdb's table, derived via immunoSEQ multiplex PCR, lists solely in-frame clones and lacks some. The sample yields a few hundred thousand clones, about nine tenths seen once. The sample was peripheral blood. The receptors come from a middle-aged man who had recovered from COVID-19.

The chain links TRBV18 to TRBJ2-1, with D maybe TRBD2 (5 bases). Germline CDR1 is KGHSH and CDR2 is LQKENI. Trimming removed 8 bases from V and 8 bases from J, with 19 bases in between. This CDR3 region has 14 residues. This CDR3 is CASPLSALRDEQFF. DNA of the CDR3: TGTGCCAGCCCCCTTAGCGCCTTGCGGGATGAGCAGTTCTTC.

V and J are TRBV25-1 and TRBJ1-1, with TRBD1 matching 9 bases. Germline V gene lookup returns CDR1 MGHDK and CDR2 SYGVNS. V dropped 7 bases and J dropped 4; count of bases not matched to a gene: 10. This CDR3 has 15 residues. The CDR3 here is CASIIGGQGFTEAFF. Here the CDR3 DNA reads TGTGCCAGCATCATCGGGGGACAGGGCTTCACTGAAGCTTTCTTT.

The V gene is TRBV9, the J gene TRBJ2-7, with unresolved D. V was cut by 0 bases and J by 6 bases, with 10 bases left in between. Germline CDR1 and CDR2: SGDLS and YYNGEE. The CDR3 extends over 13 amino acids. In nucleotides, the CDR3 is TGTGCCAGCAGCGTAGGCGCCAATACCGAGCAGTACTTC. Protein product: CASSVGANTEQYF.

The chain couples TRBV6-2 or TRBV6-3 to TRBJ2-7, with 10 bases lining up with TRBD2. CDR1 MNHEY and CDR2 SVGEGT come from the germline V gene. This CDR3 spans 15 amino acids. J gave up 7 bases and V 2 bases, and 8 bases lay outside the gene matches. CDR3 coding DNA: TGTGCCAGCAGTTACCTCCTAGCGGGAGTGGGGGAGCAGTACTTC. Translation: CASSYLLAGVGEQYF.

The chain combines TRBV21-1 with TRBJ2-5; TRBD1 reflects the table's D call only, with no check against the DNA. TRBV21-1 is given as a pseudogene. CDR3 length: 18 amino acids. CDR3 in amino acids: CASSKSTSGQDPGETQYF. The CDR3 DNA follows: TGTGCCAGCAGCAAATCGACCTCCGGACAGGATCCTGGGGAGACCCAGTACTTC.

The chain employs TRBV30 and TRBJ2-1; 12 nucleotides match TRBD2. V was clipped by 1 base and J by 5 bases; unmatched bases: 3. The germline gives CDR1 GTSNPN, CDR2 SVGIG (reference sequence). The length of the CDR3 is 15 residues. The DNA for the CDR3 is TGTGCCTGGAGTGCGAGACTAGCGGGAGACAATGAGCAGTTCTTC. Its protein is CAWSARLAGDNEQFF.